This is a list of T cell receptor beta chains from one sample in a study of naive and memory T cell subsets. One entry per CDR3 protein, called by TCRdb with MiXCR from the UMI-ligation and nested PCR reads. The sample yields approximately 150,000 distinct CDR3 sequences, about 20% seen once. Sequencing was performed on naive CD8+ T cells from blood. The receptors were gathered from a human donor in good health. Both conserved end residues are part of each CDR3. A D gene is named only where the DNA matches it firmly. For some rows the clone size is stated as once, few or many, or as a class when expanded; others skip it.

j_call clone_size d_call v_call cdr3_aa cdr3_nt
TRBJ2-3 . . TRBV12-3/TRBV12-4 CASSLGSPGDTQYF TGTGCCAGCAGTTTAGGAAGTCCCGGAGATACGCAGTATTTT
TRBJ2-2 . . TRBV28 CASSLIVGEAGELFF TGTGCCAGCAGTTTAATCGTTGGTGAGGCCGGGGAGCTGTTTTTT
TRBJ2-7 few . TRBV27 CASSLSVGGYEQYF TGTGCCAGCAGTTTATCTGTCGGAGGGTACGAGCAGTACTTC
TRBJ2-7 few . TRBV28 CASSISYEQYF TGTGCCAGCAGCATCTCCTACGAGCAGTACTTC
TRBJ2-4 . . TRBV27 CASSSTEPFVKNIQYF TGTGCCAGCAGTTCCACAGAACCTTTTGTCAAAAACATTCAGTACTTC
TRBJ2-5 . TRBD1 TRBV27 CASSSLRATGGTETQYF TGTGCCAGCAGTTCCCTTCGCGCGACAGGGGGCACGGAGACCCAGTACTTC
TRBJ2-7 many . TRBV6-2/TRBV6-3 CASSYSSEQYF TGTGCCAGCAGTTACTCGAGCGAGCAGTACTTC
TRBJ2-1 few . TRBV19 CASSIDPSPGTSPEQFF TGTGCCAGTAGTATAGATCCAAGTCCGGGGACATCTCCTGAGCAGTTCTTC
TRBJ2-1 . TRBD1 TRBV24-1 CATSDKYRGLGNEQFF TGTGCCACCAGTGATAAGTACAGGGGGCTTGGCAATGAGCAGTTCTTC
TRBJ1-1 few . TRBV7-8 CASSLAVTENTEAFF TGTGCCAGCAGCTTAGCAGTTACGGAGAACACTGAAGCTTTCTTT
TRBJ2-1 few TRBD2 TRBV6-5 CASSSSRGAGGVDEQFF TGTGCCAGCAGTTCCAGTCGTGGGGCGGGAGGTGTAGATGAGCAGTTCTTC
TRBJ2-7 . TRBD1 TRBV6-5 CASSYFQDRAPVYEQYF TGTGCCAGCAGTTACTTCCAGGACAGGGCCCCCGTATACGAGCAGTACTTC
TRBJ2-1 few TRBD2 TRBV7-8 CASSFYTGGPQNEQFF TGTGCCAGCAGCTTCTATACGGGAGGGCCGCAGAATGAGCAGTTCTTC
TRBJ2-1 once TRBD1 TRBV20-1 CSAGRDSKYEQFF TGCAGTGCTGGCCGGGACAGTAAGTATGAGCAGTTCTTC
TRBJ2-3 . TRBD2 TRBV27 CASSSDSAGETQYF TGTGCCAGCAGTTCAGACTCCGCGGGGGAAACGCAGTATTTT
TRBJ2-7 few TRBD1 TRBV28 CASMGQGFGEQYF TGTGCCAGCATGGGACAGGGGTTCGGCGAGCAGTACTTC
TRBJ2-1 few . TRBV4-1 CASSPSGNEQFF TGCGCCAGCAGCCCCTCAGGCAATGAGCAGTTCTTC
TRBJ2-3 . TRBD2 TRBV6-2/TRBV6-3 CASRGLVNTDTQYF TGTGCCAGCAGGGGACTAGTAAACACAGATACGCAGTATTTT
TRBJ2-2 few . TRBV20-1 CSAARVLPLNTGELFF TGCAGTGCTGCCCGGGTCTTACCCCTGAACACCGGGGAGCTGTTTTTT
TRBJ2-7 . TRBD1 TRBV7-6 CASSLGTGSEQYF TGTGCCAGCAGCTTAGGGACAGGCTCCGAGCAGTACTTC
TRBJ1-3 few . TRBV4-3 CASSQDDRSGNTIYF TGCGCCAGCAGCCAAGATGACCGCTCTGGAAACACCATATATTTT
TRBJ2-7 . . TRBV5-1 CASSLARVGASYEQYF TGCGCCAGCAGCTTGGCCCGCGTGGGGGCCTCCTACGAGCAGTACTTC
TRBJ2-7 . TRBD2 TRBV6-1 CASSDGSSGRAYEQYF TGTGCCAGCAGCGATGGATCTAGCGGGAGGGCGTACGAGCAGTACTTC